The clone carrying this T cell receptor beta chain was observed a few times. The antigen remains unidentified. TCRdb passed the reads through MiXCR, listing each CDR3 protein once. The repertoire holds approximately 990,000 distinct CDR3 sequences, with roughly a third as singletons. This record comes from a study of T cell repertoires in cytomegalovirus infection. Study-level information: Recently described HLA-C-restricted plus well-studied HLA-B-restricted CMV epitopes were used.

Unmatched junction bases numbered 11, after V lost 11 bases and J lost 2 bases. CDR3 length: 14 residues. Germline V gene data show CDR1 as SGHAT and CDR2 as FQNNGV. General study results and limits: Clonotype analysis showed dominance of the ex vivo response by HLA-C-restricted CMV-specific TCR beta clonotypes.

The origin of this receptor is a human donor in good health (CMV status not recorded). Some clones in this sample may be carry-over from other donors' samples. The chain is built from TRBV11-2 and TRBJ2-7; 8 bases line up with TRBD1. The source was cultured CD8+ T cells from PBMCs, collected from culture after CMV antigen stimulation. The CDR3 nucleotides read TGTGCCTCTATGGACAGGGATGGGACCTACGAGCAGTACTTC. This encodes CASMDRDGTYEQYF.